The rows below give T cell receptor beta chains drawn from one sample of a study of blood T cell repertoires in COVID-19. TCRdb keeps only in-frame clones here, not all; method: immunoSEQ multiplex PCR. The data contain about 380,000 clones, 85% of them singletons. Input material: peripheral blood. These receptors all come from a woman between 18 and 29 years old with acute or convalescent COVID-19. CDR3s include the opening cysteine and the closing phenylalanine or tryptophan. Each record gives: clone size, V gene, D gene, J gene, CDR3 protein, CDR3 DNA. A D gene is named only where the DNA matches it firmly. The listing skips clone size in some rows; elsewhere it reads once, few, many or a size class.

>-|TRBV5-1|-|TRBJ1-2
CASSSLSGKGYTF
TGCGCCAGCAGCTCCCTCTCGGGTAAGGGCTACACCTTC
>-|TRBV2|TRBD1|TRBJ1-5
CASRVGTGGQPQHF
TGTGCCAGCCGGGTTGGGACAGGGGGACAGCCCCAGCATTTT
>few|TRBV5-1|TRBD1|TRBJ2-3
CASSRQGAGTDTQYF
TGCGCCAGCAGCCGTCAGGGGGCGGGCACAGATACGCAGTATTTT
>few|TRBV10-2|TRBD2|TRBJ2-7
CASSLGLAGSNEQYF
TGCGCCAGCAGCCTGGGACTAGCGGGATCTAACGAGCAGTACTTC
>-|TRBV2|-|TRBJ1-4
CASSESEKLFF
TGTGCCAGCAGTGAGTCGGAAAAACTGTTTTTT
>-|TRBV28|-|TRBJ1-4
CASRLQGFNEKLFF
TGTGCCAGCAGACTACAGGGATTTAATGAAAAACTGTTTTTT
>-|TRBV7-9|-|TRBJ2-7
CASSLLWGGSYEQYF
TGTGCCAGCAGCTTACTTTGGGGCGGTTCCTACGAGCAGTACTTC
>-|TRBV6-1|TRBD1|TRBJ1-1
CASSDGTAGNTEAFF
TGTGCCAGCAGTGACGGGACAGCGGGGAACACTGAAGCTTTCTTT
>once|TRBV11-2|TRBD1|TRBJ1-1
CASSTAGGDTEAFF
TGTGCCAGCAGCACCGCAGGGGGCGACACTGAAGCTTTCTTT
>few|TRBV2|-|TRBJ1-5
CASSPMRVRGSDQPQHF
TGTGCCAGCAGTCCGATGAGGGTCAGGGGTAGCGATCAGCCCCAGCATTTT
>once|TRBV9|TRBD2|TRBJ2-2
CASSVDPTSGRPDVGELFF
TGTGCCAGCAGCGTAGACCCCACTAGCGGGAGGCCTGATGTCGGGGAGCTGTTTTTT
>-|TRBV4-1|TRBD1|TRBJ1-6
CASSQDPSSGTVLSPLHF
TGCGCCAGCAGCCAAGATCCCTCCTCCGGGACAGTCCTTTCACCCCTCCACTTT
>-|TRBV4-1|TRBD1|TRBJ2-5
CASSQAWRWDRGVQETQYF
TGCGCCAGCAGCCAAGCCTGGCGATGGGACAGGGGGGTTCAAGAGACCCAGTACTTC
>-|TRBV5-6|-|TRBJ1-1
CASSPQNTEAFF
TGTGCCAGCAGCCCCCAGAACACTGAAGCTTTCTTT
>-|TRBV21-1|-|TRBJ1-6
CASPGHLYRSYNSPLHF
TGTGCCAGCCCGGGACATCTGTACCGGTCTTATAATTCACCCCTCCACTTT
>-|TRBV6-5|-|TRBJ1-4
CASSYGTGFREKLFF
TGTGCCAGCAGTTACGGAACAGGGTTCAGGGAAAAACTGTTTTTT